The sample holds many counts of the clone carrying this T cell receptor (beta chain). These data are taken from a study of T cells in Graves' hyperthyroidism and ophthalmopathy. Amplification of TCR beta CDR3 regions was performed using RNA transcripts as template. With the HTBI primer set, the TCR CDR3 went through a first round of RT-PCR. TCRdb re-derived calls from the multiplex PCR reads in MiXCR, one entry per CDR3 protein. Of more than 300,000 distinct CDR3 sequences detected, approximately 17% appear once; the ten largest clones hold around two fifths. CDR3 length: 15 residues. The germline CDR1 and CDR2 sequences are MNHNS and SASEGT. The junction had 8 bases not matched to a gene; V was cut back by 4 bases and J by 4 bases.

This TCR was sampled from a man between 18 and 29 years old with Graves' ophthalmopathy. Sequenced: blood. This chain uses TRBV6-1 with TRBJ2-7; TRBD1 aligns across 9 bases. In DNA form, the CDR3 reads TGTGCCAGCAGTGTCCCGGGACAGGGTCGTTACGAGCAGTACTTC. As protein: CASSVPGQGRYEQYF.